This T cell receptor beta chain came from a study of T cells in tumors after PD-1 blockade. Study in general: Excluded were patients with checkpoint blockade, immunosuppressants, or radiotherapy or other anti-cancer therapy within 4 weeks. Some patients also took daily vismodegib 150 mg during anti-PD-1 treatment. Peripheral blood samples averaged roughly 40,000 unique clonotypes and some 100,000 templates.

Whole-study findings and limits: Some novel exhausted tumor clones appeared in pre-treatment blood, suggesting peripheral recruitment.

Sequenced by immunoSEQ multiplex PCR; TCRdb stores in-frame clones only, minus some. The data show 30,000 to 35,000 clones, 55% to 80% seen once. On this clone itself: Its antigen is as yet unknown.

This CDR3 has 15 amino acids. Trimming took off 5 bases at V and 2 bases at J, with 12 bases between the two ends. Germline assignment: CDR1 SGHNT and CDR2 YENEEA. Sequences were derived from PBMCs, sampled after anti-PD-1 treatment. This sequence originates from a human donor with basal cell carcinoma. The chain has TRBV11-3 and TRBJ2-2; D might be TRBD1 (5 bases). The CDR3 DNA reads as TGTGCCAGCAGCCCCCTAAGGGGAAACACCGGGGAGCTGTTTTTT. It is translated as CASSPLRGNTGELFF.